These 14 T cell receptor beta chains were sequenced from one sample in a study of cytomegalovirus exposure and HLA in healthy donors. Primers included in the PCR were 60 Vbeta and 13 Jbeta primers. Generated by immunoSEQ multiplex PCR, the TCRdb table keeps only in-frame clones and is missing some. The table lists 80,000 to 95,000 clones, around 78% of them singletons. The source material was PBMCs. The source of these receptors is a man younger than 30 in good health and CMV-seropositive.

The chain uses TRBV2 and TRBJ2-7; tentative D call: TRBD2 (5 bases). The CDR3 is made up of 12 amino acids. In germline, CDR1 is SNHLY, CDR2 FYNNEI. Deletions cut 1 base from V and 13 bases from J, with 14 bases between. In DNA, the CDR3 is TGTGCCAGCAGTGAAGGGGTGAGGGTGTATTACTTC. Protein product: CASSEGVRVYYF.

This chain links TRBV28 with TRBJ2-7, with D perhaps matching TRBD2 (6 bases). Germline V gives CDR1 MDHEN, CDR2 SYDVKM. V lost 5 bases, J lost 3 bases, and 20 bases lay in between. The length of the CDR3 is 16 residues. The CDR3, as DNA: TGTGCCAGCAGTCCATTCGGCCCTGAGACTAGCTACGAGCAGTACTTC. Translation gives CASSPFGPETSYEQYF.

The chain has TRBV4-2 and TRBJ2-7; D gene ambiguous. Germline CDR1 reads LGHNA; CDR2 reads YNFKEQ. CDR3 size: 13 residues. Trimming shortened V by 1 base and J by 2 bases, and 6 bases separated the two germline ends. CDR3 amino acids: CASSQGAPYEQYF. DNA for the CDR3: TGTGCCAGCAGCCAAGGGGCTCCCTACGAGCAGTACTTC.

The V gene is TRBV6-4, the J gene TRBJ2-3; the D gene is possibly TRBD2 (5 bases). There are 14 residues in the CDR3. V lost 2 bases to trimming and J lost 2 bases, with 8 bases between them. CDR1 and CDR2 from the germline V gene are MRHNA and SNTAGT. DNA of the CDR3: TGTGCCAGCAGTGACGGGAGCGTCACAGATACGCAGTATTTT. Encoded protein: CASSDGSVTDTQYF.

The gene calls are TRBV5-1 and TRBJ1-5, with a weak D call TRBD1 (6 bases). Between the trimmed V and J ends, which lost 0 bases and 3 bases, there was a span of 7 bases. Germline-derived CDR1 and CDR2 are SGHRS and YFSETQ. This CDR3 is built from 14 residues. In DNA, the CDR3 is TGCGCCAGCAGCTTGGACAGGGACAATCAGCCCCAGCATTTT. Amino acid sequence: CASSLDRDNQPQHF. Using reference TRBV5-1 and TRBJ1-5 for the parts outside the CDR3, the full variable domain is KAGVTQTPRYLIKTRGQQVTLSCSPISGHRSVSWYQQTPGQGLQFLFEYFSETQRNKGNFPGRFSGRQFSNSRSEMNVSTLELGDSALYLCASSLDRDNQPQHFGDGTRLSIL.

This clone was counted a few times. The CDR3 sequence is CASSRPVAGGSVNEQFF. The CDR3 DNA sequence: TGCGCCAGCAGCCGACCCGTAGCGGGGGGGTCCGTGAATGAGCAGTTCTTC. This chain links TRBV4-1 with TRBJ2-1, with 11 bases identical to TRBD2. This CDR3 is 17 amino acids long. J was trimmed by 7 bases and V by 4 bases; bases with no gene match: 12. Per the germline V gene, CDR1 is MGHRA and CDR2 is YSYEKL.

The chain has TRBV4-1 and TRBJ2-5; 8 bases line up with TRBD2. This CDR3 is 15 amino acids long. Germline V gene sequence: CDR1 MGHRA, CDR2 YSYEKL. Germline trimming cut 4 bases from V and 1 base from J; bases unmatched to any gene: 5. The CDR3 sequence: CASSLPGRVQETQYF. Written as DNA, the CDR3 is TGCGCCAGCAGCCTCCCCGGGAGGGTCCAAGAGACCCAGTACTTC.

This sequence joins TRBV28 and TRBJ1-1; D gene unclear. Trimming left V 4 bases short and J 4 bases short, with 13 bases between. The CDR3 sequence is 14 residues long. CDR1 and CDR2 from the germline V gene are MDHEN and SYDVKM. CDR3 DNA: TGTGCCAGCAGTTGGCAGGCTGGAGGCACTGAAGCTTTCTTT. This encodes CASSWQAGGTEAFF.

V usage is TRBV25-1 and J usage is TRBJ2-7; D possibly corresponds to TRBD1 (5 bases). The CDR3 loop spans 13 amino acids. The germline V gene encodes CDR1 MGHDK and CDR2 SYGVNS. Trimming removed 2 bases at V and 4 bases at J, with 9 bases between. The CDR3 loop reads CASSEIQGYEQYF. The DNA of the CDR3 is TGTGCCAGCAGTGAAATTCAGGGATACGAGCAGTACTTC.

The CDR3 protein is CASSRATNEKLFF. As DNA, the CDR3 is TGTGCCAGCTCGAGAGCAACTAATGAAAAACTGTTTTTT. The chain carries TRBV18 and TRBJ1-4; D uncertain. CDR3 length: 13 amino acids. Deletions cut 6 bases from V and 0 bases from J, with 5 bases between. Germline assignment: CDR1 KGHSH and CDR2 LQKENI.

CDR3 sequence: CASSRPTSDHGELFF. Written as DNA, the CDR3 is TGCGCCAGCAGCCGCCCTACTAGCGATCACGGGGAGCTGTTTTTT. The chain combines TRBV4-1 with TRBJ2-2, with 7 bases that match TRBD2. V trimming: 4 bases; J trimming: 7 bases; junction bases outside the gene matches: 9. Germline V gene data show CDR1 as MGHRA and CDR2 as YSYEKL. This CDR3 has 15 residues.

Here the CDR3 reads CASSLGQGLSGANVLTF. The CDR3, as DNA: TGTGCCAGCAGCTTAGGTCAGGGTCTTTCTGGGGCCAACGTCCTGACTTTC. The chain employs TRBV11-2 and TRBJ2-6; D possibly corresponds to TRBD1 (5 bases). V was trimmed by 1 base and J by 1 base, leaving 11 bases between them. The CDR3 is made up of 17 amino acids. Germline-derived CDR1 and CDR2 are SGHAT and FQNNGV.

The chain uses TRBV6-5 and TRBJ2-7; no clear D gene. This CDR3 comprises 14 residues. The V gene lost 0 bases and the J gene lost 0 bases, with 6 bases spanning the gap. CDR1 and CDR2 from the germline V gene are MNHEY and SVGAGI. The CDR3 region has the DNA TGTGCCAGCAGTTACTCTGCGGCCTCCTACGAGCAGTACTTC. Translation: CASSYSAASYEQYF.

This chain connects TRBV5-1 to TRBJ2-1; D possibly corresponds to TRBD1 (5 bases). The CDR3 consists of 14 residues. In germline, CDR1 is SGHRS, CDR2 YFSETQ. Trimming shortened V by 2 bases and J by 7 bases, and 13 bases separated the two germline ends. In DNA, the CDR3 is TGCGCCAGCAGCTTTAAGACAGAATCAAATGAGCAGTTCTTC. Its protein is CASSFKTESNEQFF.